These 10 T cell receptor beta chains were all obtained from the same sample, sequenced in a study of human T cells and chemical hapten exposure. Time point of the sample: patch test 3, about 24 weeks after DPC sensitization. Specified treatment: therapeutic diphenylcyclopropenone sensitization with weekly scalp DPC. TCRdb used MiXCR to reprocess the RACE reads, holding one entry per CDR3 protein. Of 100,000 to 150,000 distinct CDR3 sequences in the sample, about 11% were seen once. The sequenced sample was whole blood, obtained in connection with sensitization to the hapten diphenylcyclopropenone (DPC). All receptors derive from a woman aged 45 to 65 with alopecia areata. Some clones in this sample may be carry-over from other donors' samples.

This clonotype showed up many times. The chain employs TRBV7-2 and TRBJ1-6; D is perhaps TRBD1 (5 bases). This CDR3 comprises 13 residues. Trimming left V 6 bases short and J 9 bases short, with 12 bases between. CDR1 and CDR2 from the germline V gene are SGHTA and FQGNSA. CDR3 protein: CASRGPSTSPLHF. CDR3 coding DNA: TGTGCCAGCAGGGGACCCTCCACTTCACCCCTCCACTTT.

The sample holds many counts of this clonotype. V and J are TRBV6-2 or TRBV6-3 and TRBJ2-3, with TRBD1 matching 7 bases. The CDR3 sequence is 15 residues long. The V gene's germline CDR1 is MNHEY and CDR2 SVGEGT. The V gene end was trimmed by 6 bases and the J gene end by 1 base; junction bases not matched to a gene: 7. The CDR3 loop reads CASSDRVVGTDTQYF. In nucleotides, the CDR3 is TGTGCCAGCAGCGACAGGGTCGTCGGCACAGATACGCAGTATTTT.

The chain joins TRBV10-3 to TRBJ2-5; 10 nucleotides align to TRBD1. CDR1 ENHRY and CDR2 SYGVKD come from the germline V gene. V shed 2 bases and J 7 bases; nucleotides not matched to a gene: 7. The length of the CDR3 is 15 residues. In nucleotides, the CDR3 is TGTGCCATCAGTGAGGGGACAGGGGAGATTGGGACCCAGTACTTC. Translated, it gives CAISEGTGEIGTQYF.

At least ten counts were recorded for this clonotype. DNA for the CDR3: TGCAGTGCTAAACTAGCTCGCGTCGCAGATACGCAGTATTTT. Its translation is CSAKLARVADTQYF. The chain recombines TRBV20-1 with TRBJ2-3; maybe TRBD2 (6 bases). Germline-derived CDR1 and CDR2 are DFQATT and SNEGSKA (reference sequence). V lost 4 bases to trimming and J lost 4 bases, with 15 bases between them. CDR3 length: 14 amino acids.

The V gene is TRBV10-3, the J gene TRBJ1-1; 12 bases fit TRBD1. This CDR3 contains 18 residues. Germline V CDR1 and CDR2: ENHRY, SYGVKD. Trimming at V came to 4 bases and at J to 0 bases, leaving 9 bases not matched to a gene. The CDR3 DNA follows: TGTGCCATCAGTGTTGGGGGACAGGGGGCAGGTATGAACACTGAAGCTTTCTTT. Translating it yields CAISVGGQGAGMNTEAFF.

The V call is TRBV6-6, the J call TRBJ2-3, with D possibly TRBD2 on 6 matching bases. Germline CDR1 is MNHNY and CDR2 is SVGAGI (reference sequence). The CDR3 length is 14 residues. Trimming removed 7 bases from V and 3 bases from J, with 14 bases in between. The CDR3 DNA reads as TGTGCCAGCAAGTCTCCCGGGGGAACAGATACGCAGTATTTT. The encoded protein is CASKSPGGTDTQYF.

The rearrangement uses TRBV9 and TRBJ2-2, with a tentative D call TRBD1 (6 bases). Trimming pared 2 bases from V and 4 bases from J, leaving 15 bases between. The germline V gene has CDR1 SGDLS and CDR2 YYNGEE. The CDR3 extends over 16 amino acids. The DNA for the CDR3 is TGTGCCAGCAGCGTGTATCAGCTGGGGGCCACCGGGGAGCTGTTTTTT. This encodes CASSVYQLGATGELFF.

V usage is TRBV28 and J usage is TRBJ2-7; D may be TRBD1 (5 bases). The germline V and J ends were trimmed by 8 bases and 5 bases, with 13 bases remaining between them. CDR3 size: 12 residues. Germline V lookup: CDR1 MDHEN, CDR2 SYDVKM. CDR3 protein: CASQGFTDEQYF. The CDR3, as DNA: TGTGCCAGCCAGGGCTTTACCGACGAGCAGTACTTC.

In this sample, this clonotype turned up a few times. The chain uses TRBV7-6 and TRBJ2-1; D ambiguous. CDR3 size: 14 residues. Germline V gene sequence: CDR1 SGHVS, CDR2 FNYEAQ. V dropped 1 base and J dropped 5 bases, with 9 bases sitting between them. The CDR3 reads CASSLGGTNNEQFF. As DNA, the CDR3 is TGTGCCAGCAGCTTAGGTGGCACCAACAATGAGCAGTTCTTC.

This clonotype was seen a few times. The CDR3 loop is CASSGVSGGLYNEQFF. CDR3 DNA: TGTGCCAGCAGCGGGGTCAGCGGGGGCCTCTACAATGAGCAGTTCTTC. The chain employs TRBV11-3 and TRBJ2-1; 8 bases match TRBD2. The CDR3 totals 16 residues. Trimming took 5 bases from V and 3 from J; bases not matched to a gene: 9. Germline V gene sequence: CDR1 SGHNT, CDR2 YENEEA.